The next 32 T cell receptor beta chains were all read from a single sample in a study of CD8+CD57+ T cells in acquired aplastic anemia. Genomic DNA, the template, was used for profiling of the TCR beta VDJ and CDR3. TCRdb reanalysed the reads using MiXCR and keeps one entry per CDR3 protein. Of around 200,000 distinct CDR3 sequences listed, 54% are singletons. The specimen was sorted CD4+, CD8+, or CD8+CD57+ T cells (not recorded which) from PBMCs. These receptors came from a human donor in good health, serving as a control.

The chain uses TRBV6-2 or TRBV6-3 and TRBJ2-3; 7 nucleotides agree with TRBD1. J was trimmed by 0 bases and V by 6 bases; bases with no gene match: 6. Germline V gene sequence: CDR1 MNHEY, CDR2 SVGEGT. The CDR3 is 15 residues long. The CDR3 bases are TGTGCCAGCAGAAACAGGGGAAGAAGCACAGATACGCAGTATTTT. This codes for CASRNRGRSTDTQYF.

J is TRBJ2-6 and V is TRBV7-8, with D possibly matching TRBD2 (5 bases). V dropped 4 bases and J dropped 0 bases, with 10 bases sitting between them. The CDR3 consists of 16 residues. The V gene's germline CDR1 is SGHVS and CDR2 FQNEAQ. The CDR3 sequence is CASSSKGLSGANVLTF. For the CDR3, the DNA is TGTGCCAGCAGCTCGAAAGGACTCTCTGGGGCCAACGTCCTGACTTTC.

This clonotype was detected many times. The chain has TRBV5-1 and TRBJ1-2, with TRBD1 matching over 9 bases. Germline V CDR1 and CDR2: SGHRS, YFSETQ. J gave up 5 bases and V 4 bases, and 6 bases lay outside the gene matches. The CDR3 extends over 14 amino acids. CDR3 DNA sequence: TGCGCCAGCAGCCCTGGACAGGGGAGGTATGGCTACACCTTC. Translating it yields CASSPGQGRYGYTF.

This clonotype was detected many times. The J gene is TRBJ1-1, the V gene TRBV10-3; no firm D call. With 2 bases removed from V and 1 base from J, the gap between germline ends came to 5 bases. CDR3 length equals 13 residues. Germline assignment: CDR1 ENHRY and CDR2 SYGVKD. For the CDR3, the DNA is TGTGCCATCAGTGAGATGGGGAACACTGAAGCTTTCTTT. It specifies CAISEMGNTEAFF.

The chain recombines TRBV27 with TRBJ2-3; D not resolved. V was pared by 8 bases and J by 1 base, with 13 bases between. The germline gives CDR1 MNHEY, CDR2 SMNVEV (reference sequence). CDR3 length: 14 amino acids. CDR3 nucleotides: TGTGCCAGCGGAGACCGGAGTGGCACAGATACGCAGTATTTT. Protein: CASGDRSGTDTQYF.

The chain couples TRBV5-1 to TRBJ2-7; TRBD1 agrees at 10 bases. Per germline, CDR1 SGHRS and CDR2 YFSETQ. The CDR3 has 14 amino acids. Trimming removed 8 bases from V and 7 bases from J; junction bases left unmatched: 12. Written as DNA, the CDR3 is TGCGCCAGTAAGCCGGGACAGGGGACCGGGGAGCAGTACTTC. It encodes CASKPGQGTGEQYF.

This clonotype was seen many times. This chain joins TRBV10-3 and TRBJ1-2; D is ambiguous. The CDR3 loop spans 13 amino acids. V gave up 6 bases and J gave up 2 bases, with 10 bases separating them. Germline-derived CDR1 and CDR2 are ENHRY and SYGVKD. The CDR3 loop reads CAIRQHENYGYTF. CDR3 sequence (DNA): TGTGCCATCAGACAACATGAAAACTATGGCTACACCTTC.

This clonotype was seen only once. The chain employs TRBV7-3 and TRBJ2-6; TRBD2 might be the D (6 bases). V was trimmed by 5 bases and J by 0 bases, leaving 17 bases between them. The germline gives CDR1 SGHTA, CDR2 FQGTGA. This CDR3 spans 18 amino acids. Written as DNA, the CDR3 is TGTGCCAGCAGCCTGAAAAGGGGACTTAGCTCTGGGGCCAACGTCCTGACTTTC. The encoded protein is CASSLKRGLSSGANVLTF.

This clonotype came up many times. The J gene is TRBJ1-6, the V gene TRBV20-1; no clear D. V lost 6 bases to trimming and J lost 13 bases, with 13 bases between them. This CDR3 is built from 11 residues. The V gene's germline CDR1 is DFQATT and CDR2 SNEGSKA (reference sequence). The CDR3 loop is CSAPLGKPLHF. CDR3 DNA: TGCAGTGCCCCCCTGGGGAAGCCCCTCCACTTT.

This clonotype has a handful of counts. The chain links TRBV18 to TRBJ1-4; D perhaps matches TRBD1 (6 bases). Germline V gives CDR1 KGHSH, CDR2 LQKENI. With 1 base removed from V and 8 bases from J, the gap between germline ends came to 8 bases. This CDR3 is built from 13 residues. The CDR3 DNA reads TGTGCCAGCTCACCACGGACAGAAGAAAAACTGTTTTTT. Amino acids: CASSPRTEEKLFF.

CDR3: CASSPLKGGQGGGYTF. Here the CDR3 DNA reads TGTGCCAGCAGCCCACTCAAGGGAGGACAGGGAGGCGGCTACACCTTC. The genes are TRBV7-9 and TRBJ1-2; 8 bases map to TRBD1. Germline assignment: CDR1 SEHNR and CDR2 FQNEAQ (reference sequence). J gave up 8 bases and V 5 bases, and 16 bases lay outside the gene matches. The CDR3 is 16 amino acids.

The sample holds many counts of this clonotype. The chain has TRBV24-1 and TRBJ2-3; no definite D call. The germline CDR1 and CDR2 sequences are KGHDR and SFDVKD. There are 17 residues in the CDR3. The germline V and J ends were trimmed by 4 bases and 0 bases, with 16 bases remaining between them. The CDR3 bases are TGTGCCACCAGTGAGGCCACAGTGGTACCTAGCACAGATACGCAGTATTTT. Translated: CATSEATVVPSTDTQYF.

V gene TRBV20-1 combines with J gene TRBJ2-7, with 10 bases fitting TRBD2. The V gene's germline CDR1 is DFQATT and CDR2 SNEGSKA (reference sequence). V lost 1 base to trimming and J lost 8 bases; unmatched junction nucleotides: 2. The CDR3 sequence is 12 residues long. CDR3 amino acids: CSARGTSGKQYF. CDR3 nucleotide sequence: TGCAGTGCTAGAGGGACTAGCGGTAAGCAGTACTTC.

The V and J genes are TRBV19 and TRBJ2-2, with D perhaps matching TRBD2 (5 bases). The CDR3 spans 15 residues. Germline V lookup: CDR1 LNHDA, CDR2 SQIVND (reference sequence). V lost 8 bases, J lost 5 bases, and 18 bases lay in between. The CDR3 loop reads CASGETPGYTGELFF. For the CDR3, the DNA is TGTGCCAGTGGGGAGACCCCGGGGTATACCGGGGAGCTGTTTTTT.

The CDR3 DNA reads TGTGCCAGCAGCTCCTACCGGGGACCCAGAAATGGCTACACCTTC. It specifies CASSSYRGPRNGYTF. This rearrangement joins TRBV11-2 to TRBJ1-2; possibly TRBD1 for D (5 bases). CDR3 length: 15 amino acids. With 4 bases removed from V and 6 bases from J, the gap between germline ends came to 18 bases. Germline V gene lookup returns CDR1 SGHAT and CDR2 FQNNGV.

This clonotype was seen ten or more times. The genes are TRBV6-2 or TRBV6-3 and TRBJ1-4; the D is unclear. In germline, CDR1 is MNHEY, CDR2 SVGEGT. The length of the CDR3 is 14 residues. V lost 0 bases, J lost 2 bases, and 4 bases lay in between. The CDR3 protein is CASSYSGTNEKLFF. The CDR3 DNA reads as TGTGCCAGCAGTTACTCGGGGACTAATGAAAAACTGTTTTTT.

About this clonotype: Germline and junction disagree at one end, which may indicate a read error. The V and J genes are TRBV25-1 and TRBJ2-6; 12 positions agree with TRBD2. Germline assignment: CDR1 MGHDK and CDR2 SYGVNS. CDR3 length: 11 amino acids. DNA for the CDR3: TGTGCCAGCAGTGTAACTAGCGGGGGGTCTTTC. Its translation is CASSVTSGGSF.

This chain connects TRBV27 to TRBJ1-2; D gene unclear. This CDR3 has 12 residues. The V and J ends lost 4 bases and 7 bases respectively, with 10 bases between them. Germline CDR1 is MNHEY and CDR2 is SMNVEV (reference sequence). The CDR3 sequence: CASSSLVGGYTF. The DNA for the CDR3 is TGTGCCAGCAGTTCACTTGTTGGTGGCTACACCTTC.

This clonotype was observed a handful of times. This clone may be a read error of a much larger clone one base away. The gene calls are TRBV7-9 and TRBJ2-5; no definite D call. Looked up from germline, CDR1 is SEHNR and CDR2 is FQNEAQ (reference sequence). V lost 8 bases and J lost 4, with 14 bases in between. The CDR3 has 13 residues. The CDR3 spells CASRPTVRETQYF. Written as DNA, the CDR3 is TGTGCCAGCCGACCGACGGTCCGAGAGACCCAGTACTTC.

This clonotype showed up many times. The chain links TRBV20-1 to TRBJ2-5, with 10 bases aligning to TRBD2. CDR1 is DFQATT and CDR2 is SNEGSKA in the germline V gene (reference sequence). V was clipped by 3 bases and J by 0 bases; unmatched bases: 4. The CDR3 is 15 amino acids. CDR3 protein: CSASPSGGYQETQYF. CDR3 in DNA: TGCAGTGCTAGTCCTAGCGGGGGATACCAAGAGACCCAGTACTTC.

The gene calls are TRBV19 and TRBJ1-1; TRBD1 agrees at 10 bases. Germline CDR1 reads LNHDA; CDR2 reads SQIVND (reference sequence). V was pared by 5 bases and J by 3 bases, with 12 bases of the junction left unmatched. The CDR3 has 17 amino acids. CDR3: CASSDRTGGLQYTEAFF. DNA of the CDR3: TGTGCCAGTAGTGATCGGACAGGGGGATTACAGTACACTGAAGCTTTCTTT. The variable domain in full, completed from reference TRBV19 and TRBJ1-1, reads DGGITQSPKYLFRKEGQNVTLSCEQNLNHDAMYWYRQDPGQGLRLIYYSQIVNDFQKGDIAEGYSVSREKKESFPLTVTSAQKNPTAFYLCASSDRTGGLQYTEAFFGQGTRLTVV.

This clonotype showed up just a few times. The genes are TRBV7-2 and TRBJ2-7; possible D gene TRBD1, 7 bases. The CDR3 is 13 amino acids. Germline V gene sequence: CDR1 SGHTA, CDR2 FQGNSA. V gave up 10 bases and J gave up 1 base, with 14 bases separating them. The CDR3 DNA follows: TGTGCCACCCTAGCGACAGGGTCCTACGAGCAGTACTTC. Encoded protein: CATLATGSYEQYF.

The chain has TRBV7-3 and TRBJ2-7, with a tentative D call TRBD2 (6 bases). V shed 2 bases and J shed 6 bases, with 11 bases lying between them. CDR3 length: 13 residues. The germline gives CDR1 SGHTA, CDR2 FQGTGA. CDR3 amino acids: CASSLFAGGEQYF. The DNA for the CDR3 is TGTGCCAGCAGCTTATTTGCCGGGGGCGAGCAGTACTTC.

The chain joins TRBV2 to TRBJ2-7; 12 bases fit TRBD1. Germline assignment: CDR1 SNHLY and CDR2 FYNNEI. The CDR3 spans 14 residues. Germline trimming cut 11 bases from V and 6 bases from J; bases unmatched to any gene: 11. CDR3 nucleotide sequence: TGTGCCCGCCGGGGGGGACAGGGGGCTTCCGAGCAGTACTTC. This sequence encodes CARRGGQGASEQYF.

The chain joins TRBV14 to TRBJ2-7; unclear D gene. Germline assignment: CDR1 SGHDN and CDR2 FVKESK. Trimming left V 2 bases short and J 6 bases short, with 11 bases between. The CDR3 sequence is 13 residues long. This CDR3 is CASSQSRVGEQYF. Written as DNA, the CDR3 is TGTGCCAGCAGCCAAAGCCGGGTTGGCGAGCAGTACTTC.

The chain uses TRBV6-1 and TRBJ1-2, with a possible D match to TRBD1 (5 bases). Germline assignment: CDR1 MNHNS and CDR2 SASEGT. The CDR3 sequence is 15 residues long. Trimming took off 6 bases at V and 5 bases at J, with 19 bases between the two ends. CDR3 protein: CASSEHWGSSYGYTF. The CDR3 region has the DNA TGTGCCAGCAGCGAACACTGGGGCAGCAGTTATGGCTACACCTTC.

This clonotype was detected ten times or more. V is TRBV10-3 and J is TRBJ1-2; 8 positions match TRBD1. CDR3 length equals 14 residues. V trimming: 2 bases; J trimming: 8 bases; junction bases outside the gene matches: 7. From germline, CDR1 is ENHRY and CDR2 SYGVKD. As DNA, the CDR3 is TGTGCCATCAGTGAGAGGGGGACAGGAGAGGGCTACACCTTC. Encoded protein: CAISERGTGEGYTF.

V usage is TRBV6-1 and J usage is TRBJ1-1, with TRBD1 matching 9 bases. V shed 6 bases, J shed 1 base, and the junction held 9 bases outside the gene matches. Germline V CDR1 and CDR2: MNHNS, SASEGT. The CDR3 is 16 residues long. CDR3 amino acids: CASSRRTGEWNTEAFF. The CDR3 bases are TGTGCCAGCAGCCGCCGGACAGGGGAGTGGAACACTGAAGCTTTCTTT.

The chain employs TRBV20-1 and TRBJ2-7, with TRBD1 as a possible D gene (5 bases). Trimming removed 6 bases from V and 0 bases from J, with 15 bases in between. The CDR3 covers 14 residues. Germline lookup yields CDR1 DFQATT and CDR2 SNEGSKA (reference sequence). The CDR3 nucleotides read TGCAGTGCCATAAGACAGTCCAGCTCCTACGAGCAGTACTTC. Translated, it gives CSAIRQSSSYEQYF.

Worth noting for this clonotype: With a much larger clone just one base away, this may be a read error. The V gene is TRBV11-2, the J gene TRBJ2-5; TRBD2 is a possible D gene (6 bases). Germline lookup yields CDR1 SGHAT and CDR2 FQNNGV. This CDR3 is built from 13 residues. The CDR3 nucleotides read TGTGCCAGCAGCATCGGACTACAAGAGACCCAGTGCTTC. This translates into CASSIGLQETQCF.

This clonotype appeared many times. The V and J genes are TRBV6-1 and TRBJ1-2; D is possibly TRBD1 (5 bases). This CDR3 contains 14 residues. The V end lost 6 bases, the J end lost 10 bases, and 21 bases lay between the germline ends. CDR1 MNHNS and CDR2 SASEGT come from the germline V gene. The CDR3 DNA reads TGTGCCAGCAGAAACACTACTGGGACCTTGATCTACACCTTC. Its translation: CASRNTTGTLIYTF.

At least ten counts were recorded for this clonotype. The chain has TRBV20-1 and TRBJ1-6, with TRBD1 as a possible D gene (5 bases). Trimming pared 0 bases from V and 0 bases from J, leaving 15 bases between. The CDR3 spans 18 residues. CDR1 DFQATT and CDR2 SNEGSKA come from the germline V gene (reference sequence). This CDR3 is CSARDPRAGSSYNSPLHF. The DNA of the CDR3 is TGCAGTGCTAGAGATCCCCGGGCAGGGAGCTCCTATAATTCACCCCTCCACTTT.